This TCR beta chain was recovered during a study of cytomegalovirus exposure and HLA in healthy donors. Study-level points and caveats: A later analysis appeared to link common viral pathogens to several of the most significant clusters. Previously analyzed data showed that most TCR beta V segments were productive at a frequency of about 87% or about 30%. Later, an analysis showed that TCR beta chains associated with HLA were more clonally expanded than others that were equally common.

Germline-derived CDR1 and CDR2 are LNHNV and YYDKDF (reference sequence). Trimming stripped 0 bases from V and 5 bases from J, with 11 bases between. The CDR3 covers 14 residues. As concerns this clone: The antigen remains unidentified.

Primers included in the PCR were 60 Vbeta and 13 Jbeta primers. Only in-frame clones appear in the TCRdb table, and some are missing; sequencing was by immunoSEQ multiplex PCR. The sample lists roughly 83,000 clones, 70% to 75% occurring once. Donors in the study were healthy people who gave bone marrow. The specimen was PBMCs. This receptor was obtained from a man aged 55 to 70 in good health and CMV-seronegative. This chain uses TRBV15 with TRBJ2-7; no clear D. CDR3 bases: TGTGCCACCAGCAGAGATTACAGCCCAGACGAGCAGTACTTC. It translates to CATSRDYSPDEQYF.